Following are 22 T cell receptor beta chains from one sample sequenced in a study of control samples from healthy donors and cancer patients. Some clones are missing from TCRdb's copy, which holds only in-frame ones; the method was immunoSEQ multiplex PCR. The sample has 95,000 to 130,000 clones, around 90% seen once; the top ten hold about 2.1%. Source material: blood. These TCRs come from a woman between 65 and 79 years old in good health.

This chain uses TRBV3-1 (or the pseudogene TRBV3-2) with TRBJ2-1, with a tentative D call TRBD2 (6 bases). CDR1 LGHDT and CDR2 YNNKEL come from the germline V gene (reference sequence). V lost 4 bases to trimming and J lost 4 bases, with 11 bases between them. This CDR3 is 14 amino acids long. DNA for the CDR3: TGTGCCAGCAGCCTTAGCGGATCTTACAATGAGCAGTTCTTC. Amino acid sequence: CASSLSGSYNEQFF.

As to this clone: The sample holds other DNA sequences that translate to the same CDR3. The chain employs TRBV11-2 and TRBJ1-2; D remains unclear. V shed 0 bases and J shed 2 bases, with 4 bases lying between them. The germline V gene encodes CDR1 SGHAT and CDR2 FQNNGV. CDR3 size: 13 residues. The CDR3 coding sequence is TGTGCCAGCAGCTTAGATCTAAACTATGGCTACACCTTC. Its translation: CASSLDLNYGYTF.

This clone was seen only once. The rearrangement joins TRBV4-2 to TRBJ1-1; TRBD1 matches 7 bases. The CDR3 runs to 15 residues. Losses at the gene ends were 3 bases for V and 1 base for J; bases not matched to a gene: 5. Germline V gives CDR1 LGHNA, CDR2 YNFKEQ. The CDR3 loop is CASSHFDRENTEAFF. Written as DNA, the CDR3 is TGTGCCAGCAGCCACTTCGACAGGGAGAACACTGAAGCTTTCTTT.

The rearrangement links TRBV19 to TRBJ1-1, with TRBD1 as a possible D gene (5 bases). CDR1 LNHDA and CDR2 SQIVND come from the germline V gene (reference sequence). The CDR3 extends over 13 amino acids. Trimming removed 8 bases from V and 3 bases from J, with 13 bases in between. The DNA for the CDR3 is TGTGCCAGTGGGGTGACAGAATACACTGAAGCTTTCTTT. It specifies CASGVTEYTEAFF. Full variable domain (rest looked up from reference TRBV19 and TRBJ1-1): DGGITQSPKYLFRKEGQNVTLSCEQNLNHDAMYWYRQDPGQGLRLIYYSQIVNDFQKGDIAEGYSVSREKKESFPLTVTSAQKNPTAFYLCASGVTEYTEAFFGQGTRLTVV.

The chain combines TRBV19 with TRBJ1-2, with a weak D call TRBD1 (5 bases). CDR1 and CDR2 (germline): LNHDA, SQIVND (reference sequence). This CDR3 contains 15 residues. Trimming took off 6 bases at V and 6 bases at J, with 20 bases between the two ends. CDR3 nucleotides: TGTGCCAGTAGAGACCGGGCAGGGACTTTTGATGGCTACACCTTC. This gives the protein CASRDRAGTFDGYTF.

V gene TRBV5-6 combines with J gene TRBJ2-2; 10 nucleotides line up with TRBD1. CDR1 and CDR2 (germline): SGHDT, YYEEEE. V lost 4 bases, J lost 3 bases, and 6 bases stayed unmatched. The CDR3 length is 16 residues. Written as DNA, the CDR3 is TGTGCCAGCAGCCCCTCCGGGACAGGGGACACCGGGGAGCTGTTTTTT. It is translated as CASSPSGTGDTGELFF. Drawing the rest from reference TRBV5-6 and TRBJ2-2, the complete variable domain is DAGVTQSPTHLIKTRGQQVTLRCSPKSGHDTVSWYQQALGQGPQFIFQYYEEEERQRGNFPDRFSGHQFPNYSSELNVNALLLGDSALYLCASSPSGTGDTGELFFGEGSRLTVL.

The rearrangement joins TRBV7-9 to TRBJ1-2; 8 nucleotides match TRBD1. Germline V gene lookup returns CDR1 SEHNR and CDR2 FQNEAQ (reference sequence). V lost 4 bases and J lost 3; bases outside the gene matches: 7. This CDR3 has 15 amino acids. The CDR3: CASSSGQGAHYGYTF. The CDR3 nucleotides read TGTGCCAGCAGCTCCGGACAGGGTGCCCACTATGGCTACACCTTC.

The chain joins TRBV10-3 to TRBJ2-5; unclear D gene. The V gene's germline CDR1 is ENHRY and CDR2 SYGVKD. This CDR3 spans 11 amino acids. The ends were cut back, 6 bases at V and 1 base at J, with 3 bases in the middle. The CDR3 nucleotides are TGTGCCATCAGCGCCCAAGAGACCCAGTACTTC. It encodes CAISAQETQYF.

This clone was recorded only once. The V call is TRBV7-9, the J call TRBJ2-2; D ambiguous. The CDR3 extends over 13 amino acids. The V end was cut by 2 bases, the J end by 5 bases, with 6 bases between. Germline loops: CDR1 SEHNR, CDR2 FQNEAQ (reference sequence). CDR3 sequence: CASSLLGTGELFF. CDR3 nucleotide sequence: TGTGCCAGCAGCTTACTCGGGACCGGGGAGCTGTTTTTT.

In its sample, this clone was seen once. DNA for the CDR3: TGCGCCAGCAGCCACCAGCAGGGGGTCTCGCATAATTCACCCCTCCACTTT. It translates to CASSHQQGVSHNSPLHF. The rearrangement uses TRBV4-1 and TRBJ1-6, with 7 bases identical to TRBD1. The CDR3 is 17 amino acids. With 3 bases clipped from V and 5 bases from J, the junction kept 10 bases outside the gene matches. Germline values: CDR1 MGHRA, CDR2 YSYEKL.

V usage is TRBV28 and J usage is TRBJ2-3; perhaps TRBD2 as D (5 bases). The V gene's germline CDR1 is MDHEN and CDR2 SYDVKM. The length of the CDR3 is 16 residues. Trimming shortened V by 5 bases and J by 0 bases, and 15 bases separated the two germline ends. The DNA of the CDR3 is TGTGCCAGCAGTCCTCCGGGGTGGATCAGCACAGATACGCAGTATTTT. Translated: CASSPPGWISTDTQYF.

The chain combines TRBV5-1 with TRBJ2-4, with a possible D match to TRBD2 (6 bases). The V gene lost 6 bases and the J gene lost 8 bases, with 12 bases spanning the gap. Germline V gene lookup returns CDR1 SGHRS and CDR2 YFSETQ. The CDR3 is made up of 12 amino acids. CDR3 region: CASTGGDYIQYF. The DNA of the CDR3 is TGCGCCAGCACCGGCGGGGATTACATTCAGTACTTC.

The CDR3 sequence is CASSLPGGEETQYF. CDR3 coding DNA: TGCGCCAGCAGCTTGCCAGGGGGCGAGGAGACCCAGTACTTC. The chain employs TRBV5-1 and TRBJ2-5, with 8 bases aligning to TRBD1. The CDR3 is 14 amino acids. After removal of 1 base from V and 5 bases from J, the junction contained 4 bases not matched to a gene. Germline-derived CDR1 and CDR2 are SGHRS and YFSETQ.

The rearrangement links TRBV11-2 to TRBJ2-3; tentatively, D is TRBD1 (5 bases). V was pared by 0 bases and J by 4 bases, with 14 bases between. The CDR3 has 16 residues. CDR1 SGHAT and CDR2 FQNNGV come from the germline V gene. The CDR3 nucleotides read TGTGCCAGCAGCTTAGAGGGCAGGGTTTTCGCAGATACGCAGTATTTT. This codes for CASSLEGRVFADTQYF.

The genes are TRBV5-1 and TRBJ1-4; D gene uncertain. Germline V gene data show CDR1 as SGHRS and CDR2 as YFSETQ. Between the trimmed V and J ends, which lost 1 base and 3 bases, there was a span of 10 bases. This CDR3 is 15 amino acids long. CDR3 amino acids: CASSLIGRANEKLFF. CDR3 sequence (DNA): TGCGCCAGCAGCTTGATTGGCAGAGCTAATGAAAAACTGTTTTTT.

The chain uses TRBV6-2 or TRBV6-3 and TRBJ2-5; D remains unclear. Germline assignment: CDR1 MNHEY and CDR2 SVGEGT. V was cut by 0 bases and J by 4 bases, with 3 bases left in between. The CDR3 totals 12 residues. The CDR3 here is CASSYSIETQYF. In DNA, the CDR3 is TGTGCCAGCAGTTACTCGATAGAGACCCAGTACTTC.

This chain joins TRBV4-2 and TRBJ1-6; weak D call: TRBD1 (6 bases). Germline assignment: CDR1 LGHNA and CDR2 YNFKEQ. V was clipped by 3 bases and J by 10 bases, with 13 bases between them. This CDR3 spans 14 amino acids. The CDR3 DNA reads as TGTGCCAGCAGCCATATTGACAGGCAATCACCCCTCCACTTT. Protein sequence: CASSHIDRQSPLHF.

The chain recombines TRBV9 with TRBJ1-6; no clear D. The CDR3 sequence is 13 residues long. Per the germline V gene, CDR1 is SGDLS and CDR2 is YYNGEE. V was shortened by 0 bases and J by 10 bases, with 8 bases between the two germline ends. The CDR3 nucleotides are TGTGCCAGCAGCGTAGATTCCGACTCACCCCTCCACTTT. Its protein is CASSVDSDSPLHF.

As DNA, the CDR3 is TGCGCCAGCAGCCAAGTCATGGGGAATCAGCCCCAGCATTTT. Its protein is CASSQVMGNQPQHF. The rearrangement links TRBV4-1 to TRBJ1-5; D is unresolved. The CDR3 extends over 14 amino acids. Germline V CDR1 and CDR2: MGHRA, YSYEKL. The V end lost 1 base, the J end lost 4 bases, and 8 bases lay between the germline ends.

CDR3 amino acids: CASNPRQGANGYTF. CDR3 sequence (DNA): TGTGCCAGCAACCCCCGACAGGGAGCCAATGGCTACACCTTC. The rearrangement links TRBV5-6 to TRBJ1-2; 7 bases fit TRBD1. The germline gives CDR1 SGHDT, CDR2 YYEEEE. The length of the CDR3 is 14 residues. Germline trimming cut 6 bases from V and 6 bases from J; bases unmatched to any gene: 11. Variable domain in full (rest from reference TRBV5-6 and TRBJ1-2): DAGVTQSPTHLIKTRGQQVTLRCSPKSGHDTVSWYQQALGQGPQFIFQYYEEEERQRGNFPDRFSGHQFPNYSSELNVNALLLGDSALYLCASNPRQGANGYTFGSGTRLTVV.

Concerning this clone itself: The germline gene is not matched at one end of the junction; a read error may be the cause. At the DNA level, this CDR3 is encoded by other sequences in the same sample as well. The rearrangement joins TRBV25-1 to TRBJ1-4; no clear D gene. This CDR3 comprises 11 residues. CDR1 MGHDK and CDR2 SYGVNS come from the germline V gene. The CDR3 spells CASQGWEKLFF. The CDR3, as DNA: TGCGCCAGCCAAGGGTGGGAAAAACTGTTTTTT.

The chain uses TRBV9 and TRBJ1-5, with D perhaps TRBD1 (5 bases). Germline assignment: CDR1 SGDLS and CDR2 YYNGEE. V lost 0 bases to trimming and J lost 2 bases, with 9 bases between them. There are 15 residues in the CDR3. CDR3 protein: CASSVDGGRNQPQHF. The CDR3 DNA sequence: TGTGCCAGCAGCGTAGACGGGGGTCGCAATCAGCCCCAGCATTTT.